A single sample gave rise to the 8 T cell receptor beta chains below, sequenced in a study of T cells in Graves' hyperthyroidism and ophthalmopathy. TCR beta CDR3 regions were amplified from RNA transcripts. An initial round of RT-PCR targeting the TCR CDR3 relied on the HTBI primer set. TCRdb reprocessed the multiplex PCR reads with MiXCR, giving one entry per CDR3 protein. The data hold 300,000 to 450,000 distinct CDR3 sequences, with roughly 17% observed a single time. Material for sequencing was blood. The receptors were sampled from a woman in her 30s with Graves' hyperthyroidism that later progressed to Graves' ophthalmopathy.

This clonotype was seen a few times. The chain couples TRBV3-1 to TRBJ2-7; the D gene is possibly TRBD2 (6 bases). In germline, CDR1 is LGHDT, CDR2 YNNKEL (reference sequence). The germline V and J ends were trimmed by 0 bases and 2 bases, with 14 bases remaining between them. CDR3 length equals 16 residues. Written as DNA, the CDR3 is TGTGCCAGCAGCCAAGATAAGAGCGGGTCAGCCTACGAGCAGTACTTC. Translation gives CASSQDKSGSAYEQYF.

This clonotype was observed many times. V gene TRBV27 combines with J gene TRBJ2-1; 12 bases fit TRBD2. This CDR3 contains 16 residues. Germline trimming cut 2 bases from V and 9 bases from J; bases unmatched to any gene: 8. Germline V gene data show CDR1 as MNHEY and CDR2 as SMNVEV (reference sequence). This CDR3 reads CASSLLGASGGGEQFF. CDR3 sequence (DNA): TGTGCCAGCAGTTTACTAGGGGCTAGCGGGGGGGGTGAGCAGTTCTTC.

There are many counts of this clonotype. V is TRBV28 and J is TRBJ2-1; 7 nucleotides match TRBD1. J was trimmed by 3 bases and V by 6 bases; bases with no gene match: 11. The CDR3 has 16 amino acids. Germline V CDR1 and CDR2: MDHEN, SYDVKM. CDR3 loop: CASRGWERTGYNEQFF. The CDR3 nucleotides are TGTGCCAGCAGAGGGTGGGAGAGGACAGGCTACAATGAGCAGTTCTTC. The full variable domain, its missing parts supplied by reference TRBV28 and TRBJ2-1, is DVKVTQSSRYLVKRTGEKVFLECVQDMDHENMFWYRQDPGLGLRLIYFSYDVKMKEKGDIPEGYSVSREKKERFSLILESASTNQTSMYLCASRGWERTGYNEQFFGPGTRLTVL.

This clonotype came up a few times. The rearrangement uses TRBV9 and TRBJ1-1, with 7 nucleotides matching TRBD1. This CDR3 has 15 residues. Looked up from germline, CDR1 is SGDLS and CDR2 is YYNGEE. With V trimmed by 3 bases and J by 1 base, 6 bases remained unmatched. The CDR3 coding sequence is TGTGCCAGCAGCGGCGGCAGGGGGGAGAACACTGAAGCTTTCTTT. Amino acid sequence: CASSGGRGENTEAFF.

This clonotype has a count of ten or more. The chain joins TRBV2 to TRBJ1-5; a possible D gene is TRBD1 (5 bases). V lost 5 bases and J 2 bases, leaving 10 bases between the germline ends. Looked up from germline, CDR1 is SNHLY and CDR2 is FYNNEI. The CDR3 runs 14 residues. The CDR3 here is CASSTGARNQPQHF. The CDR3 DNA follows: TGTGCCAGCAGTACCGGGGCACGCAATCAGCCCCAGCATTTT.

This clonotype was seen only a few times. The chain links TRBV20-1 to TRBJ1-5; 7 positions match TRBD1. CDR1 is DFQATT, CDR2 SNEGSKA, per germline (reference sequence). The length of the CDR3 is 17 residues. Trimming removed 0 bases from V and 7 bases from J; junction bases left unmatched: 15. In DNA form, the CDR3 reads TGCAGTGCTAGAGATAATAAGGGGGCCACCCTTGACCAGCCCCAGCATTTT. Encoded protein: CSARDNKGATLDQPQHF.

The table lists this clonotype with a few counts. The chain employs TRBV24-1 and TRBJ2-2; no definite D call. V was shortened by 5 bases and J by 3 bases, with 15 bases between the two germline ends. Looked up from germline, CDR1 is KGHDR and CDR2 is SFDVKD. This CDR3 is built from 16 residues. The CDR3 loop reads CATSAEELPYTGELFF. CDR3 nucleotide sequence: TGTGCCACCAGTGCAGAGGAACTCCCTTACACCGGGGAGCTGTTTTTT.

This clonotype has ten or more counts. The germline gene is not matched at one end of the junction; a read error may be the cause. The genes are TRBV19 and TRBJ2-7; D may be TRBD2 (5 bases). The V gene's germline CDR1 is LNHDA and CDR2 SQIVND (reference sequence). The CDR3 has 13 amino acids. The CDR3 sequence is CASSIAIHYEQYF. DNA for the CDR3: TGTGCCAGTAGCATAGCGATCCACTACGAGCAGTACTTC.